This T cell receptor (beta chain) comes out of a study of cytomegalovirus exposure and HLA in healthy donors (dated by TCRdb to 2017 to 2019). Broadly, across the study: An earlier analysis of some 620 of the donors reported about 260 Gb of sequence data and 95 million to 130 million unique TCR beta sequences obtained from about 170 million T cells. The study combined high-throughput TCR immunosequencing, statistical association of individual TCRs with disease status, and machine learning to predict cytomegalovirus infection status. In addition to the first cohort of 666 subjects, a separate validation cohort of approximately 110 different subjects was used. The T cell repertoires of about 700 subjects were profiled by immunosequencing and related to cytomegalovirus serostatus. Donor age, sex, ethnicity and CMV serostatus were compiled together with the repertoire data. Rather than drawing on any new phenotypic data, the later analysis identified candidate immune exposures from TCR beta sequences and the way those sequences occurred across donors. Four to six DR-DQ haplotypes were handled as single units for association and clustering, since linkage in the cohort was strong. HLA typing included class I and class II loci at four-digit resolution. Typing coverage differed by locus: A, B, C, DRB1 and DQB1 were typed in roughly 629-630 donors, DQA1 in 522, DPA1 in around 580, and DPB1 in approximately 450. In a later genetic analysis, genome-wide SNP genotypes for about 55% of the 666 donors were used, and that subset was treated as a discovery cohort. A later analysis re-analyzed previously published TCR beta repertoires from several hundred donors and added high-resolution HLA genotyping to study TCR occurrence patterns. The study aimed to test whether cataloging public T cell receptors could reveal signatures of past pathogen exposure. All discovery cohort repertoires had been generated on a single sequencing platform. An early release that covered around 590 HLA-typed donors contained approximately 300 gigabases of sequencing data and around 80 million unique TCR sequences. On average, roughly 240,000 unique TCR beta nucleotide sequences were sequenced per donor among a few hundred genotyped donors of the cohort, with roughly 20% of those sequences being non-productive. In an earlier analysis of 550 to 700 of the donors, high-throughput TCR beta sequencing was used to judge whether each TCR beta V gene segment behaved as functional or pseudogenic. Of the 398 genotyped donors, approximately 80% fell in the genetic ancestry cluster associated with self-reported Caucasian donors. Broader findings and caveats from the paper: In a later analysis, several top co-occurrence clusters were reported to appear linked to parvovirus B19, influenza, CMV and Epstein-Barr virus. Linkage disequilibrium might explain the correlated functional status among segregating V segments, but an unknown experimental factor could not be excluded. In a later analysis, TCR association rates were found to vary across HLA loci, with the most associated TCRs seen for DRB1 alleles and the fewest for HLA-C alleles. The classifier was reported to diagnose cytomegalovirus status with high specificity and sensitivity in both the original cohort and the validation cohort. V-gene and J-gene trimming of TCR beta chains was associated with a missense DCLRE1C variant in a later genetic analysis, and the association was replicated in an independent cohort. In vitro tests confirmed that a few of the cytomegalovirus-associated TCR beta chains recognize cytomegalovirus antigens. A total of roughly 160 TCR beta chains were listed by the study as associated with cytomegalovirus. Roughly uniform sequencing depth across donors was assumed in presence/absence analyses, although this assumption may not hold. Compared with equally common non-associated chains, HLA-associated TCR beta chains in a later analysis were more clonally expanded and had lower generation probabilities. This cohort had only TCR beta chains sequenced, and the lack of alpha or paired-chain data limited which features could be detected. Some IMGT-functional V segments, including TRBV6-2 and TRBV6-3, could not be distinguished by the 87-base-pair reads and were therefore excluded. HLA typing was unavailable for some donors at each locus, so association tests used only the typed subset. In a later analysis, around 15,000 TCR beta sequences were associated with specific HLA alleles at a false discovery rate of 0.05. For the cohort, immune exposure information was limited to CMV serostatus. While some public TCRs were present in many individuals, most TCR sequences turned up only very rarely across donors. In a later analysis, most CMV-associated TCR beta chains were found to appear HLA-restricted, with HLA associations seemingly driven largely by CMV exposure. In an earlier analysis of 587 of the donors, most TCR beta V segments appeared in productive rearrangements about 87% or about 30% of the time, broadly matching IMGT annotations. A later genetic analysis reported fewer N-insertions in productive TCRs among donors in an Asian-associated ancestry cluster than the roughly 700-donor mean. A further reported finding was that TCR beta sequences accurately predicted the HLA-A and HLA-B alleles for most subjects in the first cohort. Strong co-occurrence of HLA alleles, especially DR and DQ, made assigning TCR associations to individual alleles difficult. A cluster of highly shared sequence variants was judged likely to be a technical artifact of the sequencing pipeline. The authors suggested that the approach could potentially be generalized to other disease states and immunological phenotypes. Because counts were too low, 15 to 20 rarely observed V segments, including chromosome 9 orphons, were excluded from the earlier analysis of roughly 580 of the donors.

Preparation of the library involved the immunoSEQ multiplex PCR assay. The multiplex PCR relied on a mix of 60 forward primers for TCR Vbeta segments and 13 reverse primers for TCR Jbeta segments. The CDR3 region of rearranged TCR beta genes was amplified from genomic DNA with a multiplex PCR assay. Amplified TCR beta libraries were sequenced as 87-base-pair reads on the Illumina HiSeq System. Per the authors' processing: Across the roughly 700 repertoires, a later analysis counted 60 million to 90 million unique TCR beta chains, around 11 million of which were shared by at least two donors. Raw reads were error-corrected and collapsed into unique sequences by a nearest-neighbor algorithm in which closely related sequences were merged to remove PCR and sequencing errors. To assign V, D and J gene segments, CDR3 sequences were aligned to IMGT reference sequences. For a sequence to be retained, at least a six-nucleotide match to both a V gene segment and a J gene segment was required. A rearrangement counted as productive if the CDR3 had no stop codons and remained in frame with V and J, and every other rearrangement counted as non-productive. Following IMGT convention, CDR3 was defined as the stretch from the second conserved V-encoded cysteine to the conserved J-encoded phenylalanine. In an earlier analysis of roughly 580 of the donors, sequences lacking an unambiguous match to a single V gene segment were excluded. An earlier analysis of over 450 of the donors classified V segments as functional when productive rearrangements were above 56.7% and as segregating when the standard deviation between donors was above 5%. A statistical classification framework was built to diagnose cytomegalovirus status from the catalog of TCR beta chain sequences. A later analysis assigned V and J genes by comparing TCR nucleotide sequences with IMGT/GENE-DB human TR gene sequences. The TCRdist pipeline was used in a later analysis to assign CDR3 sequences and most-parsimonious VDJ recombination scenarios. In a later analysis, each TCR beta chain was defined by its CDR3 amino acid sequence together with its V-gene family, and reads without a unique V-gene family were excluded. To address suspected cross-contamination and a sequencing artifact, a later analysis removed 592 highly shared, low-generation-probability nucleotide sequences. In a later analysis, a clonal expansion index for each public chain was calculated from normalized within-repertoire ranks of inferred template counts. In a later analysis, generation probabilities were computed using a VDJ recombination model fitted to out-of-frame rearrangements, and the results were checked against IGoR. Hypergeometric tests were used in a later analysis to score TCR-TCR, TCR-HLA and TCR-CMV co-occurrence, with a repertoire-size bias correction applied to the TCR pairs. To estimate false discovery rates, a later analysis permuted the HLA or CMV assignments 20 times. A later analysis grouped co-occurring TCRs with DBSCAN, adding TCRdist sequence similarity when clustering within HLA-allele-positive subsets. For co-occurrence clustering, repertoires with fewer than 30,000 or more than 120,000 public chains were excluded, along with four or five repertoires with anomalous nucleotide sharing. The immuneACCESS repertoire file appears here via TCRdb, limited to in-frame rearrangements. These files lack a portion of the clones; in checked studies, under half of the deficit traces to unresolved V genes, and the cause of the others is not known. V, J and clone size are taken as reported in that table, and D and trimming were inferred from the DNA itself. The sample table contains over 200,000 clones; only one count was recorded for 82% of them. Approximately 5.3% of the sample rests with the top ten.

This clone was found a few times. No antigen is known for it. Qualities for individual bases were not recorded, and no much larger clone is one base off. In total, just over 650 healthy bone marrow donors made up the cohort. At the time of sampling, all cohort members were nominally healthy, though unrecorded immune exposures were likely present. The donor was CMV seropositive and belonged to the group of more than 250 seropositive cohort members. A peripheral blood sample was provided by each donor, and peripheral blood mononuclear cells were used for TCR beta sequencing. Genomic DNA extraction from the blood cell samples was performed with the Qiagen DNeasy Blood Extraction Kit. Inclusive of the bounding cysteine and phenylalanine, the CDR3 is 14 residues long. Just CDR3 DNA is preserved here, 42 bases in frame from base 1. From the germline V gene, CDR1 is LGHNA and CDR2 is YSLEER. Relative to germline, V is 0 bases shorter and J is 4 bases shorter, with 9 bases between their ends.

Here the chain combines TRBV4-3 and TRBJ1-2; the D gene is possibly TRBD1, with 6 bases matching. The source is a woman aged 40 to 50 in good health and CMV-seropositive. The sequenced sample was PBMCs. The sequenced DNA is TGCGCCAGCAGCCAAGACACAGGGACCTATGGCTACACCTTC. The resulting protein is CASSQDTGTYGYTF.